This T cell receptor (beta chain) originates from a study of blood T cells in healthy people across ages. Details on this clonotype: Its antigen is still unknown.

A J-beta primer mix and a sample-barcoded 5' primer were used in a second PCR of roughly 6 to 12 cycles. A single record per CDR3 protein comes from TCRdb applying MiXCR to the 5' RACE reads. The repertoire has about 1 million distinct CDR3 sequences, under 30% of them found once; the top ten carry around 0.75%. Trimming took 2 bases from V and 2 from J; bases not matched to a gene: 9. This CDR3 is built from 16 residues. Germline V gene lookup returns CDR1 DFQATT and CDR2 SNEGSKA (reference sequence). Overall study findings and caveats: Per-million-T-cell TCR beta diversity fell roughly linearly with age.

This same sample was also taken into another study, of T cells of mothers and their children. That study reports: The study found slightly higher but non-significant overlap in related versus unrelated mother-child pairs.

The chain employs TRBV20-1 and TRBJ2-1, with TRBD2 identical over 7 bases. The sequenced material came from blood. The sequence came from a girl aged 2 to 10 in good health. CDR3 coding DNA: TGCAGTGCTAGACCGTTCTCTAGCGGACCCTACAATGAGCAGTTCTTC. It translates to CSARPFSSGPYNEQFF.